A selection of T cell receptor beta chains follows, all from one sample in a study of chemoradiotherapy in HPV16-positive cancers. TCRdb keeps only in-frame clones here, not all; method: immunoSEQ multiplex PCR. The top ten hold roughly 9.2% of the sample, which has about 3,000 clones, about four fifths seen once. The sequenced sample was tumor tissue, obtained from a patient who underwent chemoradiotherapy. The receptors were gathered from a human donor with HPV-associated anogenital cancer. The CDR3 runs from the conserved cysteine through the conserved F or W. The D gene is left open where the match is weak. Some rows mark clone size as missing; the rest say once, few, many or name a class of expanded clone.

v_gene: TRBV4-3
d_gene: TRBD2
abundance: .
j_gene: TRBJ2-7
CDR3nt: TGCGCCAGCAGCCCCCCCGGACTAGTGATTGTATCCTACGAGCAGTACTTC
CDR3aa: CASSPPGLVIVSYEQYF

v_gene: TRBV7-8
d_gene: .
abundance: few
j_gene: TRBJ2-1
CDR3nt: TGTGCCAGCAGCAAAGGCCCGGGACTTAACAATGAGCAGTTCTTC
CDR3aa: CASSKGPGLNNEQFF

v_gene: TRBV6-5
d_gene: TRBD2
abundance: .
j_gene: TRBJ2-1
CDR3nt: TGTGCCACGCGGGAGTTAGACTACAATGAGCAGTTCTTC
CDR3aa: CATRELDYNEQFF

v_gene: TRBV29-1
d_gene: .
abundance: .
j_gene: TRBJ2-7
CDR3nt: TGCAGCGTTGCTCGGCAGGGTGGAGGGTACGAGCAGTACTTC
CDR3aa: CSVARQGGGYEQYF

v_gene: TRBV27
d_gene: .
abundance: .
j_gene: TRBJ1-4
CDR3nt: TGTGCCAGCAGTCCTCGGACGGGACTACGGGAAAAACTGTTTTTT
CDR3aa: CASSPRTGLREKLFF

v_gene: TRBV7-9
d_gene: TRBD1
abundance: .
j_gene: TRBJ1-1
CDR3nt: TGCTGGGGCCAGGGGGCTGTGGACACTGAAGCTTTCTTT
CDR3aa: CWGQGAVDTEAFF

v_gene: TRBV11-3
d_gene: TRBD1
abundance: .
j_gene: TRBJ2-7
CDR3nt: TGTGCCAGCTCTCGGCAGGGGGTCTACGAGCAGTACTTC
CDR3aa: CASSRQGVYEQYF

v_gene: TRBV6-5
d_gene: .
abundance: .
j_gene: TRBJ1-2
CDR3nt: TGTGCCAGCAGTCCCCTGGGGGGGTGGGAAGGCTACACCTTC
CDR3aa: CASSPLGGWEGYTF

v_gene: TRBV5-1
d_gene: TRBD1
abundance: .
j_gene: TRBJ2-1
CDR3nt: TGCGCCAGCAGCACGGGACAGGGGGTGGTCAATGAGCAGTTCTTC
CDR3aa: CASSTGQGVVNEQFF

v_gene: TRBV6-5
d_gene: .
abundance: .
j_gene: TRBJ1-1
CDR3nt: TGTGCCAGCAGTTATTCAGGTTTAGCTTTCTTT
CDR3aa: CASSYSGLAFF

v_gene: TRBV5-1
d_gene: .
abundance: .
j_gene: TRBJ1-2
CDR3nt: TGCGCCAGCAGCTTAGGGCAGGGCTACTATCCTGGAGGAGGCTACACCTTC
CDR3aa: CASSLGQGYYPGGGYTF

v_gene: TRBV18
d_gene: .
abundance: .
j_gene: TRBJ2-7
CDR3nt: TGTGCCAGCTCACCACAGTTCCTAGGATCCTACGAGCAGTACTTC
CDR3aa: CASSPQFLGSYEQYF

v_gene: TRBV11-2
d_gene: .
abundance: once
j_gene: TRBJ2-5
CDR3nt: TGTGCCAGCAGCTTAGGGGTGTACGACCAAGAGACCCAGTACTTC
CDR3aa: CASSLGVYDQETQYF

v_gene: TRBV29-1
d_gene: .
abundance: .
j_gene: TRBJ1-3
CDR3nt: TGCAGCGTTGACGGGTCCCGCAGGGACCGCTCTGGAAACACCATATATTTT
CDR3aa: CSVDGSRRDRSGNTIYF

v_gene: TRBV5-1
d_gene: TRBD2
abundance: .
j_gene: TRBJ2-7
CDR3nt: TGCGCCAGCAGCCCCCCGGGACTAGCGGGGGGGCCGGTCGAGCAGTACTTC
CDR3aa: CASSPPGLAGGPVEQYF

v_gene: TRBV4-3
d_gene: .
abundance: .
j_gene: TRBJ1-1
CDR3nt: TGCGCCAGCAGCCCCTCTAGAGACACTGAAGCTTTCTTT
CDR3aa: CASSPSRDTEAFF

v_gene: TRBV27
d_gene: .
abundance: once
j_gene: TRBJ1-2
CDR3nt: TGTGCCAGCAGTGTCCAGGGGAACTATGGCTACACCTTC
CDR3aa: CASSVQGNYGYTF

v_gene: TRBV19
d_gene: .
abundance: .
j_gene: TRBJ1-2
CDR3nt: TGTGCCAGTAGCGCGCCGCGGGGGAACTATGGCTACACCTTC
CDR3aa: CASSAPRGNYGYTF

v_gene: TRBV11-2
d_gene: .
abundance: few
j_gene: TRBJ2-2
CDR3nt: TGTGCCAGCAGCTTTAGGGAGGCCGGGGAGCTGTTTTTT
CDR3aa: CASSFREAGELFF

v_gene: TRBV28
d_gene: .
abundance: .
j_gene: TRBJ1-1
CDR3nt: TGTGCCAGCAGTCCCCCGGGAGCGAACACTGAAGCTTTCTTT
CDR3aa: CASSPPGANTEAFF

v_gene: TRBV29-1
d_gene: .
abundance: few
j_gene: TRBJ1-1
CDR3nt: TGCAGCGTTGAACCCCCAGCGAGGAACACTGAAGCTTTCTTT
CDR3aa: CSVEPPARNTEAFF

v_gene: TRBV30
d_gene: .
abundance: .
j_gene: TRBJ1-2
CDR3nt: TGTGCCTGGAGTCCCGGACGAAGTGATAACTATGGCTACACCTTC
CDR3aa: CAWSPGRSDNYGYTF

v_gene: TRBV11-1
d_gene: TRBD2
abundance: .
j_gene: TRBJ2-3
CDR3nt: TGTGCCAGCAGCCCCTGGGCGGGAGGGCGAGCAGATACGCAGTATTTT
CDR3aa: CASSPWAGGRADTQYF

v_gene: TRBV9
d_gene: .
abundance: once
j_gene: TRBJ2-2
CDR3nt: TGTGCCAGCAGCCCCCGCCAGACCGGGGAGCTGTTTTTT
CDR3aa: CASSPRQTGELFF

v_gene: TRBV6-6
d_gene: .
abundance: .
j_gene: TRBJ2-5
CDR3nt: TGTGCCAGCAGTTACTCGCCGGAGACCCAGTACTTC
CDR3aa: CASSYSPETQYF

v_gene: TRBV5-1
d_gene: TRBD2
abundance: once
j_gene: TRBJ2-3
CDR3nt: TGCGCCACCAGAAGCGGGAGGGCCCTTTGGACAGATACGCAGTATTTT
CDR3aa: CATRSGRALWTDTQYF

v_gene: TRBV7-6
d_gene: TRBD1
abundance: .
j_gene: TRBJ2-5
CDR3nt: TGTGCCAGCAGCTCGACAGGGGGCACTGGAGAGACCCAGTACTTC
CDR3aa: CASSSTGGTGETQYF

v_gene: TRBV5-1
d_gene: .
abundance: .
j_gene: TRBJ2-1
CDR3nt: TGCGCCAGCAGCTTGTACAGCGGTACTTACAATGAGCAGTTCTTC
CDR3aa: CASSLYSGTYNEQFF

v_gene: TRBV2
d_gene: .
abundance: .
j_gene: TRBJ1-2
CDR3nt: TGTGCCAGCAGGCGGAGCTATGGCTACACCTTC
CDR3aa: CASRRSYGYTF